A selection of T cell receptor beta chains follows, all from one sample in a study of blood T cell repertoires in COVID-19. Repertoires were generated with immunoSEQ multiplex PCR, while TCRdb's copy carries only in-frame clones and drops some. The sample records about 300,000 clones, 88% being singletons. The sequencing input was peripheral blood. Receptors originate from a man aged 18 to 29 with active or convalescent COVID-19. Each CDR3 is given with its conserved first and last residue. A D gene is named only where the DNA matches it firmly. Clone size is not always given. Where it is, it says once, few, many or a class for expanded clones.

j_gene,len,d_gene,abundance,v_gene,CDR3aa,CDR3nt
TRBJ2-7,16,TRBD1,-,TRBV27,CASSLTPGQDYYEQYF,TGTGCCAGCAGTTTGACTCCGGGACAGGACTACTACGAGCAGTACTTC
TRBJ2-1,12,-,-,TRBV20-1,CSASLQFNEQFF,TGCAGTGCAAGTCTACAGTTTAATGAGCAGTTCTTC
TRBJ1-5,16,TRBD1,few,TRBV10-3,CAISDGTGAGNQPQHF,TGTGCCATCAGCGATGGGACAGGGGCTGGAAATCAGCCCCAGCATTTT
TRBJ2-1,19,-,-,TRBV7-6,CASSLVSGYSSGLYNEQFF,TGTGCCAGCAGCTTAGTGTCGGGGTACTCCAGCGGGCTCTACAATGAGCAGTTCTTC
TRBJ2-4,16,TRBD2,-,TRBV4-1,CASSGQTSGGPPLQYF,TGCGCCAGCAGCGGCCAGACTAGCGGGGGACCCCCCCTTCAGTACTTC
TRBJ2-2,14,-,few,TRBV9,CASSVASVNGELFF,TGTGCCAGCAGCGTAGCTAGCGTTAACGGGGAGCTGTTTTTT
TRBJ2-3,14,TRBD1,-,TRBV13,CASSLGQGGDTQYF,TGTGCCAGCAGCTTAGGACAGGGGGGAGATACGCAGTATTTT
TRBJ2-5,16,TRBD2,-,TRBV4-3,CASSQERAGGLGTQYF,TGCGCCAGCAGCCAAGAAAGAGCGGGGGGACTTGGGACCCAGTACTTC
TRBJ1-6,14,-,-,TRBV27,CASSRTAYNSPLHF,TGTGCCAGCAGTCGGACAGCCTATAATTCACCCCTCCACTTT
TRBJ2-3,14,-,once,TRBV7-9,CASSYTGATDTQYF,TGTGCCAGCAGCTATACAGGTGCCACAGATACGCAGTATTTT
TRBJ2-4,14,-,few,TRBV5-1,CASRQGGAKNIQYF,TGCGCCAGCAGGCAAGGCGGAGCCAAAAACATTCAGTACTTC
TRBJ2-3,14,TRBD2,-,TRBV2,CASRRLADTDTQYF,TGTGCCAGCAGGCGACTAGCAGACACAGATACGCAGTATTTT
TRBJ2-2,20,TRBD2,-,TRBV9,CASSVEGGAGPLLGTGELFF,TGTGCCAGCAGCGTAGAGGGAGGGGCAGGGCCCCTTTTAGGCACCGGGGAGCTGTTTTTT
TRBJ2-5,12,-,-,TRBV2,CASVPSRETQYF,TGTGCCAGCGTTCCGAGTCGGGAGACCCAGTACTTC
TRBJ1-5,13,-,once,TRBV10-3,CAISGESNQPQHF,TGTGCCATCAGTGGGGAGTCCAATCAGCCCCAGCATTTT
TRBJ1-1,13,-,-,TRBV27,CASSFRQNTEAFF,TGTGCCAGCAGTTTCAGACAGAACACTGAAGCTTTCTTT
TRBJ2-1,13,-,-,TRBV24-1,CATSDSTYNEQFF,TGTGCCACCAGTGATTCGACTTACAATGAGCAGTTCTTC
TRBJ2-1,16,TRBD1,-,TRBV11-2,CASSLPGTVGHNEQFF,TGTGCCAGCAGCTTACCCGGGACAGTGGGACACAATGAGCAGTTCTTC
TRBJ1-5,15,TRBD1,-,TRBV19,CATTDRGLGNQPQHF,TGTGCCACCACCGACAGGGGGCTTGGGAATCAGCCCCAGCATTTT
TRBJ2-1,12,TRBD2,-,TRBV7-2,CASSLTRTSAFF,TGTGCCAGCAGCTTAACCCGCACTAGCGCGTTCTTC
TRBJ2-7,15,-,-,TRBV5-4,CASKTGPQGSYEQYF,TGTGCCAGCAAAACAGGCCCCCAGGGTTCCTACGAGCAGTACTTC
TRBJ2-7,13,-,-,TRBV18,CASSPGGGYEQYF,TGTGCCAGCTCACCGGGGGGAGGCTACGAGCAGTACTTC
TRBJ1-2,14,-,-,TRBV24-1,CATSDNTGTEGYTF,TGTGCCACCAGTGATAATACAGGGACGGAAGGCTACACCTTC
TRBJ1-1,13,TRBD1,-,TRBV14,CASSQHRGTEAFF,TGTGCCAGCAGCCAGCACAGGGGAACTGAAGCTTTCTTT
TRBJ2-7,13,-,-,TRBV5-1,CASSSNPINEQYF,TGCGCCAGCAGCTCCAATCCTATCAACGAGCAGTACTTC
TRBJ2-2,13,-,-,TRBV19,CASSIPGSGELFF,TGTGCCAGTAGTATTCCGGGGTCCGGGGAGCTGTTTTTT
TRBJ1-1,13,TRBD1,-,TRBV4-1,CASSQDRGTEAFF,TGCGCCAGCAGCCAGGACAGGGGTACTGAAGCTTTCTTT
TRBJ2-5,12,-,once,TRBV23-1,CASSQGTETQYF,TGCGCCAGCAGTCAGGGCACCGAGACCCAGTACTTC
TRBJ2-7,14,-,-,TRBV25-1,CASNEGGRMDEQYF,TGTGCCAGCAACGAGGGGGGGCGGATGGACGAGCAGTACTTC
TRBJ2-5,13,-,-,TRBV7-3,CASSLDLAETQYF,TGTGCCAGCAGCTTAGATTTGGCAGAGACCCAGTACTTC
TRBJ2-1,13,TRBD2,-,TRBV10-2,CASIDSGGPEQFF,TGCGCCAGCATTGATAGCGGGGGACCCGAGCAGTTCTTC
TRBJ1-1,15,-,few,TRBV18,CASSRRQVQGTEAFF,TGTGCCAGCTCACGCAGACAGGTCCAGGGCACTGAAGCTTTCTTT
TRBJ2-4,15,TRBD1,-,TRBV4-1,CASSQLGQAKNIQYF,TGCGCCAGCAGCCAGCTGGGACAGGCCAAAAACATTCAGTACTTC
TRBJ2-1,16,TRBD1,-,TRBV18,CASSPTGTGFYNEQFF,TGTGCCAGCTCACCAACCGGGACAGGTTTCTACAATGAGCAGTTCTTC
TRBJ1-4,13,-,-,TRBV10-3,CAIRAGLREKLFF,TGTGCCATCAGGGCAGGGTTGCGGGAAAAACTGTTTTTT
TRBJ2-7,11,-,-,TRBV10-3,CAISRGHEQYF,TGTGCCATCAGTAGGGGTCACGAGCAGTACTTC
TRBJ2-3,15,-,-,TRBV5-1,CASRYEGASTDTQYF,TGCGCCAGCAGGTACGAGGGCGCTAGCACAGATACGCAGTATTTT
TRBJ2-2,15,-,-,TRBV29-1,CSVEERDWYTGELFF,TGCAGCGTTGAAGAACGCGATTGGTACACCGGGGAGCTGTTTTTT
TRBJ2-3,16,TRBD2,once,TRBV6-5,CASSYSGGGATDTQYF,TGTGCCAGCAGTTACTCTGGGGGGGGAGCCACAGATACGCAGTATTTT
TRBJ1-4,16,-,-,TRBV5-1,CASSGMGAISGEKLFF,TGCGCCAGCAGCGGAATGGGGGCGATCTCAGGGGAAAAACTGTTTTTT
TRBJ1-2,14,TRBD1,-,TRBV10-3,CAISPDRGSYGYTF,TGTGCCATCAGCCCGGACAGGGGTAGCTATGGCTACACCTTC
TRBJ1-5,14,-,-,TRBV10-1,CASSGGNSNQPQHF,TGCGCCAGCAGCGGGGGTAATAGCAATCAGCCCCAGCATTTT
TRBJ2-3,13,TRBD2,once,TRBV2,CASRWDYTDTQYF,TGTGCCAGCAGGTGGGACTACACAGATACGCAGTATTTT
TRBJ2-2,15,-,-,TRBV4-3,CASSQDSIGSGELFF,TGCGCCAGCAGCCAAGATTCAATCGGGTCCGGGGAGCTGTTTTTT
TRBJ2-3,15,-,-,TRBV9,CASSVERVGTDTQYF,TGTGCCAGCAGCGTAGAGAGGGTTGGCACAGATACGCAGTATTTT
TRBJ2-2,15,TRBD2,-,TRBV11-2,CASSLAVGGAGELFF,TGTGCCAGCAGCTTGGCGGTCGGGGGGGCCGGGGAGCTGTTTTTT
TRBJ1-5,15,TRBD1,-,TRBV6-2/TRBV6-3,CASSRQGLDHQPQHF,TGTGCCAGCAGCCGACAGGGGCTGGACCATCAGCCCCAGCATTTT
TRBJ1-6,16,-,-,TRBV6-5,CASSYKPESYNSPLHF,TGTGCCAGCAGTTACAAGCCGGAGTCCTATAATTCACCCCTCCACTTT
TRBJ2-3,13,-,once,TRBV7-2,CACGGGPADTQYF,TGTGCCTGTGGGGGGGGGCCAGCAGATACGCAGTATTTT
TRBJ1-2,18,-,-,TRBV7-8,CASSLNEQGPFANYGYTF,TGTGCCAGCAGCCTAAACGAACAGGGACCTTTTGCTAACTATGGCTACACCTTC
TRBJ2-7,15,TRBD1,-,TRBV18,CASSPRDREIYEQYF,TGTGCCAGCTCACCCCGGGACAGGGAAATATACGAGCAGTACTTC
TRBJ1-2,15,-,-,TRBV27,CASSSPLRGNYGYTF,TGTGCCAGCAGTTCCCCCCTCCGGGGGAACTATGGCTACACCTTC
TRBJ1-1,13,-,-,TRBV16,CASTPSRGTEAFF,TGTGCCAGCACCCCCTCCCGGGGAACTGAAGCTTTCTTT
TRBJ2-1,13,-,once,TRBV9,CASSADSYNEQFF,TGTGCCAGCAGCGCGGACAGTTACAATGAGCAGTTCTTC
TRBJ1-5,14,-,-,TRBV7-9,CASSLEGINQPQHF,TGTGCCAGCAGCTTAGAGGGGATTAATCAGCCCCAGCATTTT
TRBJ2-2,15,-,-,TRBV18,CASSPSTENTGELFF,TGTGCCAGCTCACCATCGACAGAGAACACCGGGGAGCTGTTTTTT
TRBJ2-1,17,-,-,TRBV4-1,CASSQELRDGSYNEQFF,TGCGCCAGCAGCCAAGAGTTGAGGGATGGCTCCTACAATGAGCAGTTCTTC
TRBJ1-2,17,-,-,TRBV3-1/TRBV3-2,CASSQDQGKGGNYGYTF,TGTGCCAGCAGCCAAGATCAAGGGAAGGGCGGGAACTATGGCTACACCTTC
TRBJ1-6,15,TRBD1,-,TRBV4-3,CASSPQTGRNSPLHF,TGCGCCAGCAGCCCTCAGACAGGGAGAAATTCACCCCTCCACTTT